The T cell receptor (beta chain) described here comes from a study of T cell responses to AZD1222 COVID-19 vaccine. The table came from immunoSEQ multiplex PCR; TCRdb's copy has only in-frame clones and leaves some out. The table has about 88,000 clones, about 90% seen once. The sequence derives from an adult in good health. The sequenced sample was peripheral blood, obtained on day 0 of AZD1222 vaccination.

CDR3 amino acids: CASSQGAYNEQFF. The CDR3 region has the DNA TGCGCCAGCAGCCAGGGCGCCTACAATGAGCAGTTCTTC. The chain carries TRBV5-1 and TRBJ2-1, with D perhaps TRBD1 (5 bases). Trimming removed 4 bases from V and 2 bases from J, with 7 bases in between. Germline lookup yields CDR1 SGHRS and CDR2 YFSETQ. The CDR3 is 13 residues long.